This T cell receptor beta chain was captured by sequencing in a study of T cells after somatic rescue of genetic block. Clones were read by immunoSEQ multiplex PCR, and TCRdb kept only the in-frame ones, dropping some. The repertoire holds about 110,000 clones, with about nine tenths as singletons. The CDR3 is 15 amino acids. Germline V gene data show CDR1 as MDHEN and CDR2 as SYDVKM. Regarding this clone: At one of its ends the junction is not consistent with the germline gene, which may arise from a read error.

This TCR derives from a woman under 30. The sequenced material came from peripheral blood mononuclear cells (PBMCs). The chain joins TRBV28 to TRBJ1-6, with D possibly being TRBD1 (5 bases). Written as DNA, the CDR3 is TGTGCCATACGAATTAGGGACTCCGATAATTCACCCCTCCACTTT. Translation: CAIRIRDSDNSPLHF.